The source of this T cell receptor (beta chain) is a study of identical twins. In germline, CDR1 is SGHDT, CDR2 YYEEEE. V was pared by 1 base and J by 2 bases, with 13 bases between. The CDR3 runs 16 residues. Healthy Caucasian donors formed the entire cohort. One entry per CDR3 protein results from TCRdb running MiXCR on the 5' RACE reads. The data show fewer than 550,000 distinct CDR3 sequences, with 13% to 15% seen just once and roughly 0.42% held by the top ten. A remark on this clonotype: Its antigen is not identified.

Regarding the study as a whole: In beta out-of-frame sequences, the excess sharing between twins was weaker.

The sample also formed part of further work on yellow fever vaccine responses in identical twins. Per that study: In identical twins, vaccine T cell responses appeared partly shared and partly individual.

This receptor was identified in a woman between 18 and 29 years old in good health. The sequencing input was CD4+ T cells sorted from blood. The J gene is TRBJ2-1, the V gene TRBV5-6; a weak D match, TRBD2 (6 bases). The CDR3 DNA sequence: TGTGCCAGCAGCTTGCGAACCGGGAGCGCCTACAATGAGCAGTTCTTC. This codes for CASSLRTGSAYNEQFF.